This T cell receptor beta chain was captured in a study of regulatory T cells (dated by TCRdb to 2016 to 2018). Concerning the study at large: The study compared T-cell receptor beta repertoires of sorted regulatory, conventional CD4+ and CD8+ T cells in CD3G-deficient patients with those in healthy controls. Overall results and qualifications from the work: Enrichment for hydrophobic residues at CDR3 positions 6 and 7 was found in conventional CD4+ T cells from CD3G-deficient patients, suggesting more self-reactive specificities. Repertoires from patients had restricted unique TRB V-J pairs and skewed V and J gene usage, with the strongest effect in regulatory T cells.

For the multiplex PCR, 52 forward TRBV primers and 13 reverse TRBJ primers were used, and amplification bias was corrected with both assay-based and computational methods. Within the immunoSEQ assay, multiplex PCR amplified rearranged TRB loci from genomic DNA. An Illumina HiSeq platform was used to sequence the TRB amplicons. In the source study's methods: Custom algorithms error-filtered the raw sequences and aligned the raw sequences to reference gene sequences, after which the immunoSEQ online tools were used for analysis. The frequencies of productive and nonproductive TRB rearrangements were evaluated among unique sequences as well as among total sequences. For TRB CDR3 positions 6 and 7, hydrophobicity together with amino acid composition served as the basis for assessing self-reactivity potential. Prism software was used to run t tests, Mann-Whitney tests or two-way ANOVA for comparisons between groups. Here the immuneACCESS table is served through TCRdb, limited to in-frame sequences with V and J called. Missing clones are a known gap in these copies; in checked studies unresolved V genes cover under half, and the rest lacks a known reason. That table furnishes V, J and clone size, whereas the DNA furnished D and trimming. In all, the sample holds over 20,000 clones, and approximately 90% of those were seen once. Approximately 1.3% of the sample is in the top ten clones.

Evidence of autoimmunity was present in all CD3G-deficient patients, and the autoimmunity was more severe in two of the patients. Patients were tested at ages ranging from 2 to 39 years, and reduced naive and increased memory CD4+ and CD8+ T-cell proportions were found in the patients. CD4+ cells were FACS-sorted into CD25-high CD127-low regulatory T cells and CD25-low CD127-high conventional CD4+ T cells. The patient group comprised roughly 6 individuals with CD3G deficiency. An international network of physicians across the United States, Europe and Asia provided the patient samples and clinical data. Ficoll density separation was used to isolate peripheral blood mononuclear cells. This clone was recorded only once. The clone's antigen remains unknown. Base qualities were left out, and no much larger clone turns up one base away. The CDR3 numbers 15 residues from cysteine through phenylalanine. The DNA shown is the 45-base CDR3, in frame from base 1. V lost 1 base and J lost 2 bases, and the count of bases not matched to a germline gene is 4. Reading the germline V gene (reference sequence) gives CDR1 GTSNPN and CDR2 SVGIG.

The sample was conventional CD4+ T cells sorted from blood. The chain is made from TRBV30 and TRBJ2-4, with 8 middle bases fitting TRBD2. The sequence was collected from a child under 18 with CD3G deficiency. The CDR3 region reads CAWSGGGGPKNIQYF. The nucleotide sequence reads TGTGCCTGGAGTGGGGGCGGGGGGCCCAAAAACATTCAGTACTTC.